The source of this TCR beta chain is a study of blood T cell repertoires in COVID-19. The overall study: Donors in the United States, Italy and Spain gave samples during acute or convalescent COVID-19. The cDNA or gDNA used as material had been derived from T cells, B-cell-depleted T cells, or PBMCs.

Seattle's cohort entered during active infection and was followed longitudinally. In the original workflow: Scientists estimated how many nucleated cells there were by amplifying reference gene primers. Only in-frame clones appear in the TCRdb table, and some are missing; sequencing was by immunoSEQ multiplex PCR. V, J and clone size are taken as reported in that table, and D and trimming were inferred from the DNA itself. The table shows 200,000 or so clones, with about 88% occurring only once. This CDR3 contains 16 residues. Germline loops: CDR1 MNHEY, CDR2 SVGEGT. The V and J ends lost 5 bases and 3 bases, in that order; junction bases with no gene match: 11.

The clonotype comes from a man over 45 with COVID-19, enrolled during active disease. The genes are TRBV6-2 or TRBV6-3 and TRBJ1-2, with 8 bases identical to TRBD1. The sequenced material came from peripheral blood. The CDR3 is CASSQPGQEQYYGYTF. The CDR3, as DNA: TGTGCCAGCAGTCAACCGGGACAGGAGCAATACTATGGCTACACCTTC.